This T cell receptor (beta chain) was recorded in a study of blood T cell repertoires in COVID-19. At the level of the study: Samples taken during acute and convalescent COVID-19 were collected in the United States, Italy and Spain.

The CDR3 has 16 amino acids. The ends were cut back, 0 bases at V and 0 bases at J, with 12 bases in the middle. Germline assignment: CDR1 SGDLS and CDR2 YYNGEE. Recovered Cohort 3 donors showed two negative PCRs, clearance, or symptom resolution. Per the original methods: Estimates of nucleated cell counts were drawn from the amplification of reference gene primers. Profiling relied on immunoSEQ multiplex PCR, and the TCRdb table lists in-frame clones only, not all of them. The V and J calls and clone size are taken from that table; D and trimming were inferred from the DNA. In the table there are around 390,000 clones, more than 75% of which are singletons.

This rearrangement joins TRBV9 to TRBJ1-1; D is unresolved. This TCR came from a woman aged 45-59 years who had recovered from COVID-19. Sequencing was performed on PBMCs or T cells enriched from blood (not recorded which). The CDR3 loop is CASSVVMSFMNTEAFF. The CDR3 DNA follows: TGTGCCAGCAGCGTAGTTATGTCGTTTATGAACACTGAAGCTTTCTTT. Looking up the rest from reference TRBV9 and TRBJ1-1 gives the full variable domain: DSGVTQTPKHLITATGQRVTLRCSPRSGDLSVYWYQQSLDQGLQFLIQYYNGEERAKGNILERFSAQQFPDLHSELNLSSLELGDSALYFCASSVVMSFMNTEAFFGQGTRLTVV.